These T cell receptor beta chains were read from a single sample in a study of PD-1 blockade in classical Hodgkin lymphoma. Clones were sequenced by immunoSEQ multiplex PCR, and TCRdb holds only the in-frame ones, with some missing. The sample contains under 100,000 clones, 92% of which appear only once. The starting material was peripheral blood mononuclear cells (PBMCs), obtained before the second cycle of nivolumab. Every receptor here comes from a human donor with classical Hodgkin lymphoma. Both conserved end residues are trimmed from each CDR3. Each record gives: V gene, J gene, CDR3 length, CDR3 protein.

>TRBV6-1|TRBJ2-1|14
ASSETRLAEYNEQF
>TRBV7-2|TRBJ2-3|16
ASSGQGLGDGSTDTQY
>TRBV1|TRBJ2-2|16
TSSQAPGAGSYTGELF
>TRBV6-5|TRBJ2-2|13
ASSYFVANTGELF
>TRBV10-3|TRBJ1-1|12
AISLVRGETEAF
>TRBV2|TRBJ2-1|13
ASSSGRNLYNEQF
>TRBV6-5|TRBJ1-4|13
ASSYSGRTNEKLF
>TRBV28|TRBJ2-3|13
ASSTSGGTTDTQY
>TRBV28|TRBJ1-2|13
ASSSQLDTYYGYT
>TRBV29-1|TRBJ2-1|12
SGLHRDKGNEQF
>TRBV4-1|TRBJ1-4|12
ASSQVSRGEKLF
>TRBV5-5|TRBJ2-5|10
ASSLGTETQY
>TRBV18|TRBJ1-1|10
ASSGGHTEAF
>TRBV7-8|TRBJ1-2|13
ASSTDQTGDYGYT
>TRBV30|TRBJ1-6|15
AWSRIGQGVSFSPLH
>TRBV12-5|TRBJ2-5|11
ASGSGVQETQY
>TRBV29-1|TRBJ1-2|11
SVRLPSNYGYT